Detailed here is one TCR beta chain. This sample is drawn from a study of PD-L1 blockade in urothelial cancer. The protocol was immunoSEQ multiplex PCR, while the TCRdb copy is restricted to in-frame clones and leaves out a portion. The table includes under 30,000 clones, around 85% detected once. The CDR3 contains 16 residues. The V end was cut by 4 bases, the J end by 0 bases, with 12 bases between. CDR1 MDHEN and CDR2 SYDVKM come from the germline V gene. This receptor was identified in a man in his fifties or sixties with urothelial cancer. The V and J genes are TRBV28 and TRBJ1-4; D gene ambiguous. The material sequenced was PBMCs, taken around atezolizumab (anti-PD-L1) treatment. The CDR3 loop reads CASSSRVAATNEKLFF. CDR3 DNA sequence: TGTGCCAGCAGTTCTAGAGTGGCAGCAACTAATGAAAAACTGTTTTTT.